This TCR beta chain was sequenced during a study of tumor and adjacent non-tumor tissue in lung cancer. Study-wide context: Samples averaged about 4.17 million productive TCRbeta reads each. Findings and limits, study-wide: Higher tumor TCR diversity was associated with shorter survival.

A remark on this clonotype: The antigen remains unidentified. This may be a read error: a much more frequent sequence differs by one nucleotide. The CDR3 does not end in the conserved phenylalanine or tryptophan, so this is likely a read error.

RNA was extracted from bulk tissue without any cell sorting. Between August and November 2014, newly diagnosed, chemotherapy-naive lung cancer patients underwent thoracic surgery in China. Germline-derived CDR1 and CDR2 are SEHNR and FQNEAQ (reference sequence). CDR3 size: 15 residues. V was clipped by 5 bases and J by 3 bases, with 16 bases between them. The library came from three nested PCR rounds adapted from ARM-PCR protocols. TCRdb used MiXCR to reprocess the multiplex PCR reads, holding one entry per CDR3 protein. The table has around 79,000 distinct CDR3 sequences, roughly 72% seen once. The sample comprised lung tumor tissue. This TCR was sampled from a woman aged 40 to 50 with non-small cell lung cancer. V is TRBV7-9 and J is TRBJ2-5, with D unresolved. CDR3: CASSPTLGREETQYC. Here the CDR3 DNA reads TGTGCCAGCAGCCCGACCTTAGGCAGAGAAGAGACCCAGTACTGC.